One sample yielded the 27 T cell receptor beta chains listed below, sequenced in a study of PD-L1 blockade in urothelial cancer. Only in-frame clones appear in the TCRdb table, and some are missing; sequencing was by immunoSEQ multiplex PCR. The sample contains around 40,000 clones, around 83% of which appear only once. The material was PBMCs, obtained around atezolizumab (anti-PD-L1) treatment. The receptors were gathered from a man aged 60 to 75 with urothelial cancer.

The CDR3 DNA is TGTGCCGGCGACTCGGGAGGGCGAAACACTGAAGCTTTCTTT. As protein: CAGDSGGRNTEAFF. The chain is built from TRBV7-2 and TRBJ1-1; D not certain. V was pared by 11 bases and J by 2 bases, with 18 bases between. The CDR3 is made up of 14 amino acids. Germline CDR1 is SGHTA and CDR2 is FQGNSA.

DNA of the CDR3: TGTGCCAGCAGCAAGACTAGCGGGGGGGCTGGTACGCAGTATTTT. Its translation: CASSKTSGGAGTQYF. This chain connects TRBV7-9 to TRBJ2-3, with 14 bases aligning to TRBD2. V lost 5 bases, J lost 8 bases, and 6 bases stayed unmatched. In germline, CDR1 is SEHNR, CDR2 FQNEAQ (reference sequence). The CDR3 is 15 residues long.

The V call is TRBV6-5, the J call TRBJ2-7; D is undetermined. Germline-derived CDR1 and CDR2 are MNHEY and SVGAGI. The CDR3 has 11 residues. V lost 7 bases to trimming and J lost 4 bases, with 8 bases between them. The CDR3 DNA follows: TGTGCCAGCAACTACGGGTACGAGCAGTACTTC. Its protein is CASNYGYEQYF.

The chain links TRBV10-1 to TRBJ2-1, with 8 bases aligning to TRBD2. V gave up 3 bases and J gave up 7 bases; unmatched junction bases: 11. Germline V gene sequence: CDR1 WNHNN, CDR2 SYGVQD (reference sequence). CDR3 length: 16 residues. The CDR3, as DNA: TGCGCCAGCAGTGATCCTCGAAGTAGCGGGGTTAATGAGCAGTTCTTC. This gives the protein CASSDPRSSGVNEQFF.

The chain has TRBV19 and TRBJ2-7; D remains ambiguous. CDR1 and CDR2 (germline): LNHDA, SQIVND (reference sequence). The CDR3 sequence is 14 residues long. V was cut by 5 bases and J by 2 bases, with 13 bases left in between. The CDR3 spells CASSVTPGTYEQYF. Written as DNA, the CDR3 is TGTGCCAGTAGTGTAACACCAGGAACCTACGAGCAGTACTTC. Supplemented by reference TRBV19 and TRBJ2-7, the full variable domain reads DGGITQSPKYLFRKEGQNVTLSCEQNLNHDAMYWYRQDPGQGLRLIYYSQIVNDFQKGDIAEGYSVSREKKESFPLTVTSAQKNPTAFYLCASSVTPGTYEQYFGPGTRLTVT.

This chain's CDR3 is CASSQEAAGRYEQYF. The CDR3 coding sequence is TGCGCCAGCAGCCAAGAGGCAGCCGGGAGGTACGAGCAGTACTTC. V and J are TRBV4-3 and TRBJ2-7; TRBD2 matches at 7 bases. The CDR3 totals 15 residues. V dropped 0 bases and J dropped 4; count of bases not matched to a gene: 6. Germline V gene data show CDR1 as LGHNA and CDR2 as YSLEER.

The chain carries TRBV28 and TRBJ2-5; TRBD1 aligns across 7 bases. CDR3 size: 13 residues. V shed 5 bases, J shed 5 bases, and the junction held 5 bases outside the gene matches. CDR1 and CDR2 (germline): MDHEN, SYDVKM. CDR3 protein: CASSEGARETQYF. In DNA form, the CDR3 reads TGTGCCAGCAGTGAGGGGGCTCGGGAGACCCAGTACTTC.

This clone has only one observation. The chain joins TRBV5-1 to TRBJ1-5; D not resolved. The CDR3 totals 16 residues. Trimming removed 5 bases at V and 0 bases at J, with 15 bases between. Germline-derived CDR1 and CDR2 are SGHRS and YFSETQ. CDR3 in amino acids: CASSPEGSLSNQPQHF. The DNA of the CDR3 is TGCGCCAGCAGTCCCGAGGGAAGTCTTAGCAATCAGCCCCAGCATTTT.

V usage is TRBV5-4 and J usage is TRBJ2-2; D is perhaps TRBD1 (5 bases). Trimming removed 2 bases at V and 5 bases at J, with 10 bases between. The CDR3 has 14 amino acids. The germline V gene encodes CDR1 SGHNT and CDR2 YYREEE (reference sequence). The CDR3 nucleotides read TGTGCCAGCAGCTTAAGACAGCTAACCGGGGAGCTGTTTTTT. It specifies CASSLRQLTGELFF.

V gene TRBV19 combines with J gene TRBJ2-2; 7 bases are shared with TRBD1. Germline CDR1 reads LNHDA; CDR2 reads SQIVND (reference sequence). Trimming cost V 8 bases and J 6 bases; bases outside gene matches: 12. This CDR3 region has 15 residues. This CDR3 is CASSLTGASPGELFF. The CDR3 nucleotides read TGTGCCAGTTCCCTCACAGGGGCATCCCCCGGGGAGCTGTTTTTT. Supplemented by reference TRBV19 and TRBJ2-2, the full variable domain reads DGGITQSPKYLFRKEGQNVTLSCEQNLNHDAMYWYRQDPGQGLRLIYYSQIVNDFQKGDIAEGYSVSREKKESFPLTVTSAQKNPTAFYLCASSLTGASPGELFFGEGSRLTVL.

This clone has only a few counts. The chain uses TRBV5-4 and TRBJ2-7; 14 bases line up with TRBD2. Germline lookup yields CDR1 SGHNT and CDR2 YYREEE (reference sequence). The CDR3 extends over 17 amino acids. Trimming cost V 6 bases and J 0 bases; bases outside gene matches: 8. CDR3 in amino acids: CASTPGLAGAHSYEQYF. CDR3 nucleotides: TGTGCCAGCACCCCGGGACTAGCGGGGGCCCACTCCTACGAGCAGTACTTC.

The rearrangement links TRBV5-1 to TRBJ2-7, with D perhaps matching TRBD2 (5 bases). CDR1 and CDR2 from the germline V gene are SGHRS and YFSETQ. The length of the CDR3 is 14 residues. Trimming shortened V by 2 bases and J by 3 bases, and 12 bases separated the two germline ends. The CDR3 spells CASSFRGRNYEQYF. The CDR3 bases are TGCGCCAGCAGCTTCCGGGGAAGGAACTACGAGCAGTACTTC.

CDR3 DNA sequence: TGTGCCAGCAGTTACGAGGGATCCGACACCGGGGAGCTGTTTTTT. Translated: CASSYEGSDTGELFF. The V call is TRBV6-5, the J call TRBJ2-2; D is possibly TRBD2 (5 bases). Germline CDR1 MNHEY, CDR2 SVGAGI. V lost 2 bases to trimming and J lost 3 bases, with 10 bases between them. The CDR3 spans 15 residues.

CDR3 sequence reads: CASSPLDGTDTQYF. CDR3 DNA sequence: TGTGCCAGCAGCCCCTTAGATGGCACAGATACGCAGTATTTT. The chain uses TRBV4-2 and TRBJ2-3, with D unclear. Germline assignment: CDR1 LGHNA and CDR2 YNFKEQ. The CDR3 totals 14 residues. V was cut by 4 bases and J by 1 base, with 9 bases left in between.

The genes are TRBV28 and TRBJ1-2, with TRBD1 identical over 8 bases. V lost 4 bases and J lost 7; bases outside the gene matches: 8. Germline loops: CDR1 MDHEN, CDR2 SYDVKM. The CDR3 spans 14 residues. The CDR3 loop is CASSSTGVAGGYTF. CDR3 bases: TGTGCCAGCAGTTCGACAGGGGTCGCGGGTGGCTACACCTTC.

V gene TRBV9 combines with J gene TRBJ1-2; 8 bases line up with TRBD1. The germline CDR1 and CDR2 sequences are SGDLS and YYNGEE. With V trimmed by 3 bases and J by 7 bases, 11 bases remained unmatched. The CDR3 extends over 15 amino acids. CDR3 nucleotides: TGTGCCAGCAGCGAAGACAGGGGAGAATATCGTGGCTACACCTTC. It yields the protein CASSEDRGEYRGYTF.

This chain uses TRBV5-5 with TRBJ1-1; 8 bases are a match to TRBD1. This CDR3 is 14 amino acids long. Germline CDR1 SGHKS, CDR2 YYEKEE (reference sequence). V lost 3 bases to trimming and J lost 1 base; unmatched junction nucleotides: 2. This chain's CDR3 is CASSWTGKNTEAFF. CDR3 DNA: TGTGCCAGCAGCTGGACAGGGAAGAACACTGAAGCTTTCTTT.

V and J are TRBV11-2 and TRBJ2-5; 7 bases align to TRBD1. V lost 5 bases and J lost 2; bases outside the gene matches: 5. The germline CDR1 and CDR2 sequences are SGHAT and FQNNGV. CDR3 length equals 14 residues. Here the CDR3 DNA reads TGTGCCAGCAGCCGACAGGGAATGCAAGAGACCCAGTACTTC. It yields the protein CASSRQGMQETQYF.

The chain links TRBV2 to TRBJ1-5; 9 bases map to TRBD1. The CDR3 length is 13 residues. The V gene end was trimmed by 4 bases and the J gene end by 7 bases; junction bases not matched to a gene: 2. The V gene's germline CDR1 is SNHLY and CDR2 FYNNEI. CDR3 protein: CASSGDRDQPQHF. Here the CDR3 DNA reads TGTGCCAGCAGTGGGGACAGGGACCAGCCCCAGCATTTT.

This chain uses TRBV7-2 with TRBJ2-2, with D tentatively TRBD1 (5 bases). The CDR3 has 15 amino acids. V was pared by 2 bases and J by 3 bases, with 10 bases between. Per the germline V gene, CDR1 is SGHTA and CDR2 is FQGNSA. The CDR3 DNA follows: TGTGCCAGCAGCTTAAGACAGACATACACCGGGGAGCTGTTTTTT. It encodes CASSLRQTYTGELFF.

The V call is TRBV28, the J call TRBJ2-7; the D is unclear. V lost 3 bases and J lost 0, with 6 bases in between. Germline CDR1 reads MDHEN; CDR2 reads SYDVKM. The length of the CDR3 is 13 residues. CDR3 sequence reads: CASSFSLSYEQYF. The CDR3 nucleotides are TGTGCCAGCAGTTTCTCCCTCTCCTACGAGCAGTACTTC. Together with reference TRBV28 and TRBJ2-7, the CDR3 gives the full variable domain: DVKVTQSSRYLVKRTGEKVFLECVQDMDHENMFWYRQDPGLGLRLIYFSYDVKMKEKGDIPEGYSVSREKKERFSLILESASTNQTSMYLCASSFSLSYEQYFGPGTRLTVT.

This chain uses TRBV9 with TRBJ1-1; TRBD1 might be the D (5 bases). This CDR3 spans 15 amino acids. Germline CDR1 SGDLS, CDR2 YYNGEE. Trimming shortened V by 0 bases and J by 1 base, and 10 bases separated the two germline ends. The CDR3 loop reads CASSVDQGANTEAFF. The CDR3 bases are TGTGCCAGCAGCGTAGACCAAGGGGCGAACACTGAAGCTTTCTTT. Full variable domain (rest looked up from reference TRBV9 and TRBJ1-1): DSGVTQTPKHLITATGQRVTLRCSPRSGDLSVYWYQQSLDQGLQFLIQYYNGEERAKGNILERFSAQQFPDLHSELNLSSLELGDSALYFCASSVDQGANTEAFFGQGTRLTVV.

This chain's CDR3 is CASSAGVDTQYF. The CDR3 region has the DNA TGCGCCAGCAGCGCGGGTGTAGATACGCAGTATTTT. V usage is TRBV5-1 and J usage is TRBJ2-3; D possibly corresponds to TRBD2 (5 bases). The germline V gene encodes CDR1 SGHRS and CDR2 YFSETQ. Trimming cost V 4 bases and J 5 bases, with 8 bases left between them. This CDR3 region has 12 residues. The complete variable domain, with remaining parts taken from reference TRBV5-1 and TRBJ2-3, reads KAGVTQTPRYLIKTRGQQVTLSCSPISGHRSVSWYQQTPGQGLQFLFEYFSETQRNKGNFPGRFSGRQFSNSRSEMNVSTLELGDSALYLCASSAGVDTQYFGPGTRLTVL.

V usage is TRBV11-3 and J usage is TRBJ1-1, with 9 positions matching TRBD1. The CDR3 has 18 residues. V gave up 1 base and J gave up 0 bases; unmatched junction bases: 9. Germline V gene data show CDR1 as SGHNT and CDR2 as YENEEA. CDR3 nucleotides: TGTGCCAGCAGCTTAGGATACGGGACAGGGCGAATGAACACTGAAGCTTTCTTT. It is translated as CASSLGYGTGRMNTEAFF.

The chain links TRBV13 to TRBJ2-3; 14 nucleotides line up with TRBD2. This CDR3 is 16 amino acids long. Unmatched junction bases numbered 5, after V lost 5 bases and J lost 4 bases. Germline assignment: CDR1 PRHDT and CDR2 FYEKMQ (reference sequence). DNA for the CDR3: TGTGCCAGCAGCCAGCGGACTAGCGGGAGGTCAGATACGCAGTATTTT. Translating gives CASSQRTSGRSDTQYF.

The chain combines TRBV28 with TRBJ1-6; weak D call: TRBD1 (6 bases). The length of the CDR3 is 14 residues. Germline V gene data show CDR1 as MDHEN and CDR2 as SYDVKM. V lost 6 bases and J 10 bases, leaving 16 bases between the germline ends. The CDR3, as DNA: TGTGCCAGCAGCCGCGGGGGGGCCAGGTCACCCCTCCACTTT. Its protein product is CASSRGGARSPLHF.

The chain links TRBV15 to TRBJ1-4; D unclear. Trimming removed 0 bases from V and 0 bases from J, with 5 bases in between. The length of the CDR3 is 15 residues. The V gene's germline CDR1 is LNHNV and CDR2 YYDKDF (reference sequence). The CDR3 loop reads CATSREAATNEKLFF. The CDR3, as DNA: TGTGCCACCAGCAGAGAGGCAGCAACTAATGAAAAACTGTTTTTT.